The T cell receptor (beta chain) described here comes from a study of cytomegalovirus exposure and HLA in healthy donors. The study, taken as a whole, reports: Most TCR sequences were uncommon, yet certain public TCRs appeared in many donors. Presence/absence analyses treated sequencing depth as roughly uniform across donors. Later analysis demonstrated an association between a missense DCLRE1C variant and TCR beta V- and J-gene trimming.

This clone was observed a handful of times. Its antigen remains unknown. PCR used 60 Vbeta primers and 13 Jbeta primers. Some clones are missing from TCRdb's copy, which holds only in-frame ones; the method was immunoSEQ multiplex PCR. The sample has around 110,000 clones; around 77% are singletons. Source material: PBMCs. The sequence came from a man aged 18 to 35 in good health and CMV-seronegative.

CDR3 DNA sequence: TGTGCCAGCAGCTTAGGGGCCCGGCCCTCTGGGGCCAACGTCCTGACTTTC. This encodes CASSLGARPSGANVLTF. The rearrangement links TRBV7-6 to TRBJ2-6; D not resolved. V was trimmed by 1 base and J by 0 bases, leaving 10 bases between them. CDR3 length: 17 amino acids. Germline V gene lookup returns CDR1 SGHVS and CDR2 FNYEAQ.